The 12 T cell receptor beta chains presented below share a single source sample, sequenced in a study of graft-versus-host responses after intestinal transplantation (dated by TCRdb to the early 2020s). The time point label of this sample denotes: cells obtained before transplantation from donor or recipient. The library relied on the immunoSEQ multiplex PCR assay. In TCRdb, the immuneACCESS table is reduced to in-frame sequences with V and J assigned. These tables do not hold every clone; where another copy was compared, an unresolved V gene accounts for under half, and the others remain unexplained. This sample gives about 70,000 clones in total; about 90% of them show up just once. The ten largest clones take up roughly 1.3% of the sample. Their target antigens are unknown. Source: unstimulated CD8+ T cells sorted from spleen or lymph node cells, taken before intestinal transplant. The receptors here all came from a human donor who received an intestinal transplant.

J is TRBJ2-2 and V is TRBV6-1; D might be TRBD1 (6 bases). The germline V and J ends were trimmed by 4 bases and 8 bases, with 17 bases remaining between them. The CDR3 covers 15 residues. CDR1 is MNHNS, CDR2 SASEGT, per germline. The CDR3 DNA is TGTGCCAGCAGTGCCAACACAGGGCCCGGTGGGGAGCTGTTTTTT. Translating it yields CASSANTGPGGELFF.

CDR3 loop: CASSPYPSGGEQFF. For the CDR3, the DNA is TGTGCCAGCAGCCCCTACCCTAGCGGGGGTGAGCAGTTCTTC. The rearrangement uses TRBV7-3 and TRBJ2-1, with 10 bases lining up with TRBD2. CDR1 and CDR2 (germline): SGHTA, FQGTGA. Germline trimming cut 5 bases from V and 9 bases from J; bases unmatched to any gene: 7. The CDR3 contains 14 residues.

In nucleotides, the CDR3 is TGTGCCAGCAGCGTAGGACTAGCCTCCGAGCAGTACTTC. Translating it yields CASSVGLASEQYF. V is TRBV9 and J is TRBJ2-7; 7 positions match TRBD2. The CDR3 totals 13 residues. Germline loops: CDR1 SGDLS, CDR2 YYNGEE. The V segment lost 0 bases and the J segment 6 bases; nucleotides outside the gene matches: 3.

This clone turned up a few times. The V call is TRBV4-1, the J call TRBJ2-7; D remains unclear. The CDR3 has 13 residues. V dropped 1 base and J dropped 2 bases, with 6 bases sitting between them. Germline assignment: CDR1 MGHRA and CDR2 YSYEKL. The CDR3 is CASSQGSAYEQYF. The CDR3 DNA follows: TGCGCCAGCAGCCAAGGTTCCGCCTACGAGCAGTACTTC.

The chain uses TRBV10-3 and TRBJ2-2, with 12 bases that match TRBD2. The CDR3 contains 18 residues. Looked up from germline, CDR1 is ENHRY and CDR2 is SYGVKD. The ends lost 3 bases at V and 7 bases at J; junction bases unmatched: 12. CDR3 nucleotide sequence: TGTGCCATCAGTGACTCCCCGACTAGCGGGGGTCCCGGCGGGGAGCTGTTTTTT. Translated: CAISDSPTSGGPGGELFF.

This CDR3 is CASSVVAGEYNEQFF. The CDR3 DNA reads TGTGCCAGCAGCGTAGTTGCGGGGGAGTACAATGAGCAGTTCTTC. This rearrangement joins TRBV9 to TRBJ2-1; 7 bases align to TRBD2. J was trimmed by 4 bases and V by 0 bases; bases with no gene match: 4. The CDR3 has 15 amino acids. Germline-derived CDR1 and CDR2 are SGDLS and YYNGEE.

The chain joins TRBV5-1 to TRBJ1-2; TRBD1 might be the D (5 bases). V was trimmed by 0 bases and J by 6 bases, leaving 12 bases between them. The germline V gene has CDR1 SGHRS and CDR2 YFSETQ. There are 14 residues in the CDR3. The CDR3 DNA reads as TGCGCCAGCAGCTTGGGGGGGGTCCATCATGGCTACACCTTC. Amino acid sequence: CASSLGGVHHGYTF.

This clone was seen a handful of times. The chain recombines TRBV5-6 with TRBJ2-7; possible D gene TRBD1, 5 bases. The CDR3 is 15 residues long. Trimming took 5 bases from V and 7 from J, leaving 22 bases between them. Germline V gene lookup returns CDR1 SGHDT and CDR2 YYEEEE. The CDR3 region has the DNA TGTGCCAGCAGACCCTGGGGCCGCCTCGGAAGGGAGCAGTACTTC. Its translation: CASRPWGRLGREQYF. Full variable domain (remainder filled in from reference TRBV5-6 and TRBJ2-7): DAGVTQSPTHLIKTRGQQVTLRCSPKSGHDTVSWYQQALGQGPQFIFQYYEEEERQRGNFPDRFSGHQFPNYSSELNVNALLLGDSALYLCASRPWGRLGREQYFGPGTRLTVT.

The chain is built from TRBV7-9 and TRBJ2-7, with TRBD2 identical over 10 bases. Trimming cost V 2 bases and J 0 bases; bases outside gene matches: 7. Germline CDR1 and CDR2: SEHNR and FQNEAQ (reference sequence). This CDR3 contains 17 residues. The CDR3 sequence: CASSLSLAGASSYEQYF. The CDR3 nucleotides read TGTGCCAGCAGCTTAAGCCTAGCGGGGGCGAGCTCCTACGAGCAGTACTTC. Complete variable domain (other parts from reference TRBV7-9 and TRBJ2-7): DTGVSQNPRHKITKRGQNVTFRCDPISEHNRLYWYRQTLGQGPEFLTYFQNEAQLEKSRLLSDRFSAERPKGSFSTLEIQRTEQGDSAMYLCASSLSLAGASSYEQYFGPGTRLTVT.

The chain has TRBV9 and TRBJ2-6; D call uncertain. CDR1 SGDLS and CDR2 YYNGEE come from the germline V gene. Deletions cut 0 bases from V and 0 bases from J, with 7 bases between. This CDR3 region has 16 residues. This CDR3 is CASSVAFSSGANVLTF. CDR3 nucleotides: TGTGCCAGCAGCGTAGCTTTCTCCTCTGGGGCCAACGTCCTGACTTTC.

The V and J genes are TRBV6-5 and TRBJ1-5, with TRBD1 matching 7 bases. Germline assignment: CDR1 MNHEY and CDR2 SVGAGI. The V gene end was trimmed by 5 bases and the J gene end by 4 bases; junction bases not matched to a gene: 8. CDR3 length: 15 amino acids. The CDR3 coding sequence is TGTGCCAGCAGTCCCCGACAGGGCGGGAATCAGCCCCAGCATTTT. Protein: CASSPRQGGNQPQHF.

V and J are TRBV7-3 and TRBJ1-1; the D is unclear. The length of the CDR3 is 12 residues. Looked up from germline, CDR1 is SGHTA and CDR2 is FQGTGA. The germline V and J ends were trimmed by 2 bases and 6 bases, with 7 bases remaining between them. CDR3 sequence (DNA): TGTGCCAGCAGCTTAGCGGGATCTGAAGCTTTCTTT. It encodes CASSLAGSEAFF.